The 20 T cell receptor beta chains given below trace back to one sample, sequenced in a study of cytomegalovirus exposure and HLA in healthy donors. The PCR had 60 Vbeta and 13 Jbeta primers. Method: immunoSEQ multiplex PCR; TCRdb's copy keeps in-frame clones and lacks some. The sample consists of approximately 100,000 clones, roughly 71% of them appearing once. The specimen sequenced was PBMCs. The receptors originated from a male donor in good health and CMV-seropositive.

The gene calls are TRBV11-3 and TRBJ1-1; TRBD1 matches at 7 bases. V lost 5 bases, J lost 11 bases, and 8 bases stayed unmatched. The CDR3 is 12 amino acids. CDR1 and CDR2 (germline): SGHNT, YENEEA. CDR3 protein: CASSGRQGVAFF. CDR3 DNA sequence: TGTGCCAGCAGCGGAAGACAGGGAGTTGCTTTCTTT.

The chain joins TRBV5-1 to TRBJ1-4; D not resolved. V lost 0 bases to trimming and J lost 8 bases, with 14 bases between them. Per germline, CDR1 SGHRS and CDR2 YFSETQ. The CDR3 has 15 residues. CDR3 protein: CASSLAGEGWEKLFF. CDR3 coding DNA: TGCGCCAGCAGCTTGGCCGGGGAGGGCTGGGAAAAACTGTTTTTT.

The DNA for the CDR3 is TGTGCCAGCAGCTGGGAGGGAACAAAGTTCTACGAGCAGTACTTC. Its protein is CASSWEGTKFYEQYF. This sequence joins TRBV5-5 and TRBJ2-7; the match to TRBD2 covers 7 bases. CDR1 SGHKS and CDR2 YYEKEE come from the germline V gene (reference sequence). V lost 3 bases and J lost 3; bases outside the gene matches: 9. The CDR3 spans 15 residues.

This clone has a handful of counts. This chain connects TRBV7-9 to TRBJ1-6; D unclear. The CDR3 spans 15 residues. Trimming shortened V by 3 bases and J by 7 bases, and 13 bases separated the two germline ends. CDR1 and CDR2 from the germline V gene are SEHNR and FQNEAQ (reference sequence). The CDR3 coding sequence is TGTGCCAGCAGCTTCGAGGGATACGGCAATTCACCCCTCCACTTT. Translation: CASSFEGYGNSPLHF. Looking up the rest from reference TRBV7-9 and TRBJ1-6 gives the full variable domain: DTGVSQNPRHKITKRGQNVTFRCDPISEHNRLYWYRQTLGQGPEFLTYFQNEAQLEKSRLLSDRFSAERPKGSFSTLEIQRTEQGDSAMYLCASSFEGYGNSPLHFGNGTRLTVT.

V is TRBV28 and J is TRBJ2-4; 12 bases fit TRBD2. J lost 6 bases, V lost 5 bases, and 5 bases had no gene match. Germline values: CDR1 MDHEN, CDR2 SYDVKM. The CDR3 sequence is 15 residues long. The CDR3 sequence: CASSPPTSGRNIQYF. The DNA of the CDR3 is TGTGCCAGCAGTCCCCCGACTAGCGGGAGAAACATTCAGTACTTC.

The V and J genes are TRBV2 and TRBJ2-5, with 9 bases identical to TRBD1. The DNA end is more similar to TRBJ2-7, so the J call may be wrong. Germline assignment: CDR1 SNHLY and CDR2 FYNNEI. There are 18 residues in the CDR3. Written as DNA, the CDR3 is TGTGCCAGCAGTGAAGGTTTAATCCGGGACAGGGTAAACTACGAGCAGTACTTC. Residues: CASSEGLIRDRVNYEQYF.

The chain combines TRBV1 with TRBJ2-5; the table's D call, TRBD2, has no DNA check behind it. TRBV1 is a known pseudogene. CDR3 length: 16 amino acids. CDR3 sequence (DNA): TGCACCAGCAGCCTGCTAGGACTAGCGGGGAAAGAGACCCAGTACTTC. Translating gives CTSSLLGLAGKETQYF.

The chain joins TRBV7-3 to TRBJ2-5; D uncertain. The germline CDR1 and CDR2 sequences are SGHTA and FQGTGA. Trimming removed 5 bases from V and 5 bases from J, with 12 bases in between. The CDR3 totals 13 residues. CDR3 protein: CASSTMREETQYF. CDR3 bases: TGTGCCAGCAGCACCATGAGAGAGGAGACCCAGTACTTC.

The rearrangement links TRBV28 to TRBJ2-7; 10 nucleotides line up with TRBD1. Looked up from germline, CDR1 is MDHEN and CDR2 is SYDVKM. Germline trimming cut 6 bases from V and 12 bases from J; bases unmatched to any gene: 14. The CDR3 runs to 14 residues. The CDR3 spells CASRSDRGRKTLYF. CDR3 sequence (DNA): TGTGCCAGCAGATCCGACAGGGGGCGAAAGACTCTGTACTTC.

This clone was counted only a few times. The V call is TRBV2, the J call TRBJ1-1; maybe TRBD1 (6 bases). Trimming removed 5 bases from V and 1 base from J, with 8 bases in between. Per the germline V gene, CDR1 is SNHLY and CDR2 is FYNNEI. The CDR3 runs 13 residues. CDR3 sequence reads: CASSYRENTEAFF. CDR3 sequence (DNA): TGTGCCAGCAGTTACAGGGAGAACACTGAAGCTTTCTTT.

The chain uses TRBV2 and TRBJ1-1; 8 nucleotides match TRBD1. In germline, CDR1 is SNHLY, CDR2 FYNNEI. CDR3 length equals 12 residues. With V trimmed by 8 bases and J by 1 base, 0 bases remained unmatched. The CDR3 region is CASGQGNTEAFF. DNA of the CDR3: TGTGCCAGCGGACAGGGGAACACTGAAGCTTTCTTT.

This clone was counted between two and nine times. CDR3 nucleotide sequence: TGTGCCAGCAGCCAATCTCCGGGTACGCAGTATTTT. It encodes CASSQSPGTQYF. The chain recombines TRBV6-5 with TRBJ2-3; D is uncertain. Trimming stripped 6 bases from V and 8 bases from J, with 12 bases between. Per germline, CDR1 MNHEY and CDR2 SVGAGI. The CDR3 covers 12 residues.

The chain is built from TRBV28 and TRBJ1-4; D remains unclear. Deletions cut 3 bases from V and 5 bases from J, with 13 bases between. The CDR3 spans 15 residues. Germline V gene lookup returns CDR1 MDHEN and CDR2 SYDVKM. CDR3 sequence (DNA): TGTGCCAGCAGTTTTGGCGCGGCGGGGAATGAAAAACTGTTTTTT. Its protein is CASSFGAAGNEKLFF.

This chain links TRBV7-9 with TRBJ1-2; tentative D call: TRBD1 (5 bases). Germline V CDR1 and CDR2: SEHNR, FQNEAQ (reference sequence). This CDR3 is built from 14 residues. V shed 5 bases and J shed 6 bases, with 16 bases lying between them. In DNA form, the CDR3 reads TGTGCCAGCAGCACCCTGATAGGGGAGGATGGCTACACCTTC. This encodes CASSTLIGEDGYTF. Filled out from reference TRBV7-9 and TRBJ1-2, the complete variable domain reads DTGVSQNPRHKITKRGQNVTFRCDPISEHNRLYWYRQTLGQGPEFLTYFQNEAQLEKSRLLSDRFSAERPKGSFSTLEIQRTEQGDSAMYLCASSTLIGEDGYTFGSGTRLTVV.

V gene TRBV5-4 combines with J gene TRBJ2-7; TRBD1 is a possible D gene (7 bases). The CDR3 is made up of 14 amino acids. Trimming took off 0 bases at V and 6 bases at J, with 13 bases between the two ends. CDR1 SGHNT and CDR2 YYREEE come from the germline V gene (reference sequence). This chain's CDR3 is CASSLVQGGREQYF. CDR3 nucleotides: TGTGCCAGCAGCTTGGTGCAGGGGGGTCGCGAGCAGTACTTC. Full variable domain (missing parts from reference TRBV5-4 and TRBJ2-7): ETGVTQSPTHLIKTRGQQVTLRCSSQSGHNTVSWYQQALGQGPQFIFQYYREEENGRGNFPPRFSGLQFPNYSSELNVNALELDDSALYLCASSLVQGGREQYFGPGTRLTVT.

The chain couples TRBV7-9 to TRBJ1-1; D unclear. CDR3 size: 14 residues. Trimming removed 5 bases at V and 4 bases at J, with 14 bases between. In germline, CDR1 is SEHNR, CDR2 FQNEAQ (reference sequence). CDR3 amino acids: CASSQVLGGTEAFF. The CDR3 DNA reads as TGTGCCAGCAGCCAAGTCCTCGGAGGCACTGAAGCTTTCTTT.

The V gene is TRBV5-1, the J gene TRBJ2-1; 7 nucleotides align to TRBD1. J was trimmed by 5 bases and V by 0 bases; bases with no gene match: 2. Germline CDR1 SGHRS, CDR2 YFSETQ. This CDR3 contains 14 residues. Here the CDR3 reads CASSLGQGDNEQFF. For the CDR3, the DNA is TGCGCCAGCAGCTTGGGACAGGGCGACAATGAGCAGTTCTTC.

The J gene is TRBJ1-4, the V gene TRBV30; 10 nucleotides agree with TRBD1. The V and J ends lost 3 bases and 8 bases, in that order; junction bases with no gene match: 6. Germline V gene sequence: CDR1 GTSNPN, CDR2 SVGIG (reference sequence). This CDR3 spans 14 amino acids. CDR3 loop: CAWRRDRGSEKLFF. The CDR3 DNA reads as TGTGCCTGGAGACGGGACAGGGGTTCCGAAAAACTGTTTTTT.

This clone was seen only a few times. The chain recombines TRBV28 with TRBJ2-7; possibly TRBD1 for D (7 bases). Trimming stripped 1 base from V and 3 bases from J, with 25 bases between. The CDR3 extends over 19 amino acids. Per the germline V gene, CDR1 is MDHEN and CDR2 is SYDVKM. The CDR3 DNA follows: TGTGCCAGCAGTTTATTGCTCGGGAGACAGGGACCGAGTCTCTACGAGCAGTACTTC. This sequence encodes CASSLLLGRQGPSLYEQYF.

The rearrangement links TRBV9 to TRBJ1-6; D may be TRBD1 (5 bases). CDR3 size: 13 residues. V lost 3 bases to trimming and J lost 8 bases, with 9 bases between them. CDR1 and CDR2 (germline): SGDLS, YYNGEE. CDR3 amino acids: CASSATVDSPLHF. CDR3 coding DNA: TGTGCCAGCAGCGCGACAGTAGATTCACCCCTCCACTTT.